This T cell receptor beta chain was retrieved from a study of T cell repertoires in cytomegalovirus infection. Study as a whole: It was recently identified HLA-C-restricted and well-studied HLA-B-restricted CMV epitopes that the study used. Public TCR beta signatures provided an indication of both CMV infection and a matching HLA type.

The CDR3 contains 13 residues. The sample holds a few counts of this clonotype. Antigen: not known. The junction departs from the called germline gene at one end, perhaps through a read error. TCRdb re-analysed the reads in MiXCR, keeping a single row per CDR3 protein. This table has about 830,000 distinct CDR3 sequences, 30% to 35% appearing once. The sequence came from a human donor in good health (CMV status not recorded). Some clones in this sample may be carry-over from other donors' samples. This rearrangement joins TRBV12-3 or TRBV12-4 to TRBJ1-1, with D possibly being TRBD1 (6 bases). Specimen: cultured CD8+ T cells from PBMCs, collected from culture after CMV antigen stimulation. CDR3 DNA: TGTGCCAGCAGATTAGGGGGGGCCACTGAAGCTTTCTTT. It is translated as CASRLGGATEAFF.